This TCR beta chain was found in a study of cytomegalovirus exposure and HLA in healthy donors (dated by TCRdb to about 2017). Regarding the study in general: In an earlier analysis of around 540 of the donors, 250 to 300 Gb of sequence data and approximately 100 million unique TCR beta sequences from roughly 190 million T cells were reported. Approximately 300 gigabases of sequencing data and 78 million or so unique TCR sequences were included in an early release covering about 600 HLA-typed donors. Because of strong linkage in the cohort, 4 to 6 DR-DQ haplotypes were treated as single units for association and clustering. Donor age, sex, ethnicity and CMV serostatus were compiled alongside the repertoire data. In addition to the first cohort of 666 subjects, a separate validation cohort of approximately 130 different subjects was used. High-throughput TCR immunosequencing, statistical association of individual TCRs with disease status, and machine learning were combined to predict cytomegalovirus infection status. All discovery cohort repertoires had been generated using a single sequencing platform. Across 398 genotyped donors of the cohort, an average of approximately 240,000 unique TCR beta nucleotide sequences per donor were sequenced, and approximately 19% of those sequences were non-productive. The number of typed donors differed by locus: about 629-640 for A, B, C, DRB1 and DQB1; 500 to 550 for DQA1; fewer than 610 for DPA1; and roughly 490 for DPB1. HLA typing covered class I and class II loci at four-digit resolution. An earlier analysis of 587 of the donors used high-throughput TCR beta sequencing to judge whether each TCR beta V gene segment behaved as functional or pseudogenic. Of the 350 to 450 genotyped donors, approximately 81% were placed in the genetic ancestry cluster associated with self-reported Caucasian donors. The T cell repertoires of several hundred subjects were profiled by immunosequencing and related to cytomegalovirus serostatus. In the later analysis, no new phenotypic data were used to find candidate immune exposures; instead, reliance was placed on TCR beta sequences and their occurrence across donors. A later analysis re-examined previously published TCR beta repertoires from about 670 donors and added high-resolution HLA genotyping to investigate patterns of TCR occurrence. Genome-wide SNP genotypes for about three fifths of the 666 donors were used in a later genetic analysis, which treated that subset as a discovery cohort. The study aimed to test whether cataloging public T cell receptors could reveal signatures of past pathogen exposure. What the work shows at the level of the full study, not this receptor alone: CMV serostatus was the only immune exposure information available for the cohort. When HLA alleles, especially DR and DQ, strongly co-occurred, attributing TCR associations to individual alleles was difficult. A further reported finding was that TCR beta sequences accurately predicted the HLA-A and HLA-B alleles for most subjects in the first cohort. An association between a missense DCLRE1C variant and V-gene and J-gene trimming of TCR beta chains was found in a later genetic analysis and replicated in an independent cohort. Linkage disequilibrium might explain the correlated functional status among segregating V segments, but an unknown experimental factor could not be ruled out. Several of the top co-occurrence clusters appeared to be linked to parvovirus B19, influenza, CMV and Epstein-Barr virus, according to a later analysis. This cohort had only TCR beta chains sequenced, and the lack of alpha or paired-chain data limited which features could be detected. While some public TCRs were present in many individuals, most TCR sequences turned up only very rarely across donors. It was suggested by the authors that the approach could potentially be generalized to other disease states and immunological phenotypes. Three of the identified cytomegalovirus-associated TCR beta chains were confirmed in vitro to be specific for cytomegalovirus antigens. Compared with the roughly 700-donor mean, donors in an Asian-associated ancestry cluster had fewer N-insertions in productive TCRs, according to a later genetic analysis. In an earlier analysis of approximately 590 of the donors, most TCR beta V segments appeared in productive rearrangements about 87% or about 30% of the time, broadly matching IMGT annotations. The 87-base-pair reads could not distinguish some IMGT-functional V segments, including TRBV6-2 and TRBV6-3, so those segments were excluded. Because HLA typing was unavailable for some donors at each locus, only the typed subset was used in association tests. Sequencing depth was assumed to be roughly uniform across donors in the presence/absence analyses, though that assumption may not hold. The classifier was reported to diagnose cytomegalovirus status with high specificity and sensitivity in both the original cohort and the validation cohort. A cluster of highly shared sequence variants was judged likely to represent a technical artifact of the sequencing pipeline. In a later analysis, over 15,000 TCR beta sequences were associated with specific HLA alleles at a false discovery rate of 0.05. According to a later analysis, TCR association rates differed among HLA loci, with DRB1 alleles showing the most associated TCRs and HLA-C alleles showing the fewest. The study gave a list of some 150 TCR beta chains associated with cytomegalovirus. In a later analysis, HLA-associated TCR beta chains were found to be more clonally expanded and to have lower generation probabilities than equally common non-associated chains. The earlier analysis of some 540 of the donors excluded roughly 17 rarely observed V segments, including chromosome 9 orphons, because counts were too low. According to a later analysis, most CMV-associated TCR beta chains appeared to be HLA-restricted, and the HLA associations seemed to be driven largely by CMV exposure.

Trimming accounts for 3 bases at V and 5 bases at J, while the number of junction bases matched to no gene is 8. Via the germline V gene, CDR1 is SGHDT and CDR2 YYEEEE. Measured from the cysteine to the phenylalanine, the CDR3 is 15 residues long. Of all the DNA, just the CDR3 is kept, 45 bases in frame from base 1. The protocol used for the library was the immunoSEQ multiplex PCR assay. For the multiplex PCR, a mixture combining 60 forward primers for TCR Vbeta segments and 13 reverse primers for TCR Jbeta segments was used. A multiplex PCR assay on genomic DNA amplified the CDR3 region of rearranged TCR beta genes. The Illumina HiSeq System was used to sequence the amplified TCR beta libraries as 87-base-pair reads. Under the source paper's analysis protocol: A later analysis counted some 74 million unique TCR beta chains across the approximately 700 repertoires, and some 11 million of these chains were shared by at least two donors. Raw reads were error-corrected and collapsed into unique sequences by a nearest-neighbor algorithm in which closely related sequences were merged to remove PCR and sequencing errors. To assign V, D and J gene segments, CDR3 sequences were aligned to IMGT reference sequences. For a sequence to be retained, a match of at least six nucleotides to both a V gene segment and a J gene segment was required. A rearrangement was called productive if the CDR3 had no stop codons and remained in frame with V and J, and every other rearrangement was called non-productive. CDR3 was defined according to IMGT convention as the region running from the second conserved V-encoded cysteine to the conserved J-encoded phenylalanine. The earlier analysis of about 620 of the donors excluded sequences that lacked an unambiguous match to a single V gene segment. In an earlier analysis of more than 500 of the donors, a V segment was called functional when productive rearrangements were above 56.7%, and segregating when the standard deviation between donors exceeded 5%. A statistical classification framework was built to diagnose cytomegalovirus status from the catalog of TCR beta chain sequences. A later analysis assigned V and J genes by comparing TCR nucleotide sequences with IMGT/GENE-DB human TR gene sequences. The TCRdist pipeline was used in a later analysis to assign CDR3 sequences and most-parsimonious VDJ recombination scenarios. In a later analysis, each TCR beta chain was defined by its CDR3 amino acid sequence together with its V-gene family, and reads lacking a unique V-gene family were excluded. A later analysis removed 550 to 700 highly shared, low-generation-probability nucleotide sequences to deal with suspected cross-contamination and a sequencing artifact. For each public chain, a later analysis derived a clonal expansion index from normalized ranks of inferred template counts within each repertoire. In a later analysis, generation probabilities were computed using a VDJ recombination model fitted to out-of-frame rearrangements, and the results were checked against IGoR. In a later analysis, TCR-TCR, TCR-HLA and TCR-CMV co-occurrence was scored with hypergeometric tests, and a repertoire-size bias correction was applied to TCR pairs. A later analysis estimated false discovery rates by permuting HLA or CMV assignments 20 times. A later analysis grouped co-occurring TCRs with DBSCAN, adding TCRdist sequence similarity when clustering within HLA-allele-positive subsets. Repertoires with fewer than 30,000 or more than 120,000 public chains were left out of co-occurrence clustering, as were a handful of repertoires with anomalous nucleotide sharing. TCRdb limited this immuneACCESS table to in-frame rearrangements with V and J called. A share of clones is missing; checked studies link under half to unresolved V genes, and the rest is unexplained. Clone size and the V and J calls come from that table; the DNA yielded D and trimming. The sample records some 190,000 clones, 70% to 90% of which are singletons. Roughly 0.33% of the sample is in the top ten clones.

In total, around 600 healthy bone marrow donors made up the cohort. At the time of sampling, all cohort members were nominally healthy, though unrecorded immune exposures were likely present. The donor tested CMV seronegative and was one of the 352 seronegative cohort members. Every donor gave a peripheral blood sample, and the peripheral blood mononuclear cells from that sample were used for TCR beta sequencing. The Qiagen DNeasy Blood Extraction Kit was used to extract genomic DNA from the blood cell samples. Of note for this clone: Its cognate antigen has yet to be identified. No much larger clone exists at a distance of one base, and base qualities are not known.

The receptor was derived from a woman in her twenties or thirties in good health and CMV-seronegative. The chain employs TRBV5-6 and TRBJ1-1; TRBD1 lines up with 9 middle nucleotides. Sequenced: PBMCs. The sequenced DNA is TGTGCCAGCAGCTCCTACAGGGGGCGGATGACTGAAGCTTTCTTT. This codes for CASSSYRGRMTEAFF. Supplemented by the reference TRBV5-6 and TRBJ1-1 proteins around the CDR3, the complete variable domain is DAGVTQSPTHLIKTRGQQVTLRCSPKSGHDTVSWYQQALGQGPQFIFQYYEEEERQRGNFPDRFSGHQFPNYSSELNVNALLLGDSALYLCASSSYRGRMTEAFFGQGTRLTVV.